Sequencing of this T cell receptor beta chain was carried out in a study of CD8+CD57+ T cells in acquired aplastic anemia. CDR3 and TCR beta VDJ profiling relied on a genomic DNA template. TCRdb re-derived calls from the reads in MiXCR, one entry per CDR3 protein. The data show around 150,000 distinct CDR3 sequences, about 64% seen once. Those patients picked for sequencing had displayed CD8+CD57+ cell expansion on flow cytometry. CDR1 is DFQATT and CDR2 is SNEGSKA in the germline V gene (reference sequence). The CDR3 runs to 15 residues. The V end was cut by 1 base, the J end by 0 bases, with 11 bases between.

The chain uses TRBV20-1 and TRBJ2-3; D gene uncertain. The TCR sequence derives from a human donor with aplastic anemia. What was sequenced was sorted CD4+, CD8+, or CD8+CD57+ T cells (not recorded which) from PBMCs. This chain's CDR3 is CSARVAILSTDTQYF. The DNA for the CDR3 is TGCAGTGCTAGAGTGGCCATCCTAAGCACAGATACGCAGTATTTT.